The rows below give T cell receptor beta chains drawn from one sample of a study of T cells after yellow fever vaccination. TCRdb re-called the 5' RACE reads with MiXCR, one entry per CDR3 protein. This table has hundreds of thousands of distinct CDR3 sequences, approximately 13% appearing once. Sequenced material: PBMCs, taken on the day of the yellow fever booster vaccination. All receptors derive from a man aged 25 to 45 who received the YFV17D yellow fever vaccine. Both conserved end residues are part of each CDR3. A D gene is named only where the DNA matches it firmly. The size field is filled for only some rows; it gives once, few, many or a size class.

>15|TRBV6-1|TRBD1|.|TRBJ2-7
TGTGCCAGCAGTGGCAGTGAAAGGGGGCACTACGAGCAGTACTTC
CASSGSERGHYEQYF
>14|TRBV19|.|.|TRBJ2-7
TGTGCCAGTAGCCTGATAGCGAACTCCTACGAGCAGTACTTC
CASSLIANSYEQYF
>12|TRBV2|.|.|TRBJ2-5
TGTGCCAGCAGCATTCTCAAAGAGACCCAGTACTTC
CASSILKETQYF
>14|TRBV11-2|TRBD1|.|TRBJ2-7
TGTGCCAGCAGCTACGACAGGGGGAACTACGAGCAGTACTTC
CASSYDRGNYEQYF
>15|TRBV12-3/TRBV12-4|TRBD1|.|TRBJ1-1
TGTGCCAGCAGTCCAGTCTTAGGACAGGGGTCTGAAGCTTTCTTT
CASSPVLGQGSEAFF
>14|TRBV7-9|.|many|TRBJ2-5
TGTGCCAGCAGCTGGCTATCGGCCCAGGAGACCCAGTACTTC
CASSWLSAQETQYF
>17|TRBV7-2|.|few|TRBJ1-6
TGTGCCAGCAGCTTAGCGCGTGGCGGGGCCTATAATTCACCCCTCCACTTT
CASSLARGGAYNSPLHF
>15|TRBV3-1|TRBD1|.|TRBJ1-2
TGTGCCAGCAGGCCCACGGGACAGTTTAACTATGGCTACACCTTC
CASRPTGQFNYGYTF
>17|TRBV7-9|TRBD2|few|TRBJ2-1
TGTGCCAGCAGGCCCAGGACTAGCGGGAGGGTCAAACTTGAGCAGTTCTTC
CASRPRTSGRVKLEQFF
>15|TRBV20-1|.|.|TRBJ2-5
TGCAGTGCTAGAGATTGGGGGGAGCTCCAAGAGACCCAGTACTTC
CSARDWGELQETQYF
>14|TRBV7-2|TRBD2|.|TRBJ2-7
TGTGCCAGCAGCGTCCCCGCGGGAGTAAAGGAGCAGTACTTC
CASSVPAGVKEQYF
>15|TRBV7-2|.|many|TRBJ2-7
TGTGCCAGCAGCTTAATGAGGGATGAATCCTACGAGCAGTACTTC
CASSLMRDESYEQYF
>13|TRBV12-3/TRBV12-4|.|.|TRBJ2-5
TGTGCCAGCAGCTTACAGGGTATCGAGACCCAGTACTTC
CASSLQGIETQYF
>17|TRBV9|TRBD2|.|TRBJ2-1
TGTGCCAGCAGCCCCGTGTTTAGCGGGAGCGGCTACAATGAGCAGTTCTTC
CASSPVFSGSGYNEQFF
>15|TRBV18|.|few|TRBJ2-1
TGTGCCAGCTCGCTCACTTGGAGCTCCTACAATGAGCAGTTCTTC
CASSLTWSSYNEQFF
>15|TRBV7-2|.|.|TRBJ1-3
TGTGCCAGCAGCTTCCTTGTCACCTCTGGAAACACCATATATTTT
CASSFLVTSGNTIYF
>14|TRBV6-5|TRBD1|.|TRBJ1-4
TGTGCCAGCAGTTGGACAGGCAAAAATGAAAAACTGTTTTTT
CASSWTGKNEKLFF
>13|TRBV18|.|.|TRBJ2-1
TGTGCCAGCTCACCACCCAGTGGGTATGAGCAGTTCTTC
CASSPPSGYEQFF
>11|TRBV20-1|.|few|TRBJ1-5
TGCAGTGCTAGCGGCAATCAGCCCCAGCATTTT
CSASGNQPQHF
>14|TRBV20-1|TRBD2|few|TRBJ2-3
TGCAGTGCCACCGGGACTAGCGACCCAGATACGCAGTATTTT
CSATGTSDPDTQYF
>15|TRBV12-3/TRBV12-4|.|few|TRBJ2-2
TGTGCCAGCAGTTTCGGCAGGGGAAGCACCGGGGAGCTGTTTTTT
CASSFGRGSTGELFF
>13|TRBV29-1|.|few|TRBJ2-4
TGCAGCGTTGTGGGGCAGGAAAAAAACATTCAGTACTTC
CSVVGQEKNIQYF
>12|TRBV11-2|.|many|TRBJ2-7
TGTGCCAGCAGCCATTACGGTCTCGAGCAGTACTTC
CASSHYGLEQYF
>16|TRBV10-3|.|many|TRBJ1-1
TGTGCCATCAGTGAGCCCGGGGGGGGCCCGTACACTGAAGCTTTCTTT
CAISEPGGGPYTEAFF
>15|TRBV20-1|TRBD1|.|TRBJ1-2
TGCAGTGCTAGGCCGGGACAGGGGGCCTGGTATGGCTACACCTTC
CSARPGQGAWYGYTF
>16|TRBV7-2|TRBD2|few|TRBJ2-7
TGTGCCAGCAGCGCCGGCGCTGGCGGGAGGACTTACGAGCAGTACTTC
CASSAGAGGRTYEQYF
>15|TRBV25-1|TRBD2|.|TRBJ2-3
TGTGCCAGCAGGTCTAGCGGGGCCCCCGGGGATACGCAGTATTTT
CASRSSGAPGDTQYF
>15|TRBV4-3|TRBD2|few|TRBJ2-7
TGCGCCAGCAGCGTGAATCTAGCGGGATCCTACGAGCAGTACTTC
CASSVNLAGSYEQYF
>14|TRBV9|.|few|TRBJ1-1
TGTGCCAGCAGCGTAGTCGAGGGGACCACTGAAGCTTTCTTT
CASSVVEGTTEAFF
>15|TRBV12-3/TRBV12-4|TRBD2|.|TRBJ2-1
TGTGCCAGCAGTTCCACCGGGACTAGTATCAATGAGCAGTTCTTC
CASSSTGTSINEQFF
>18|TRBV5-6|.|.|TRBJ2-3
TGTGCCAGCAGCTTGGATCTAGGGCTCGGGTCTTACGCAGATACGCAGTATTTT
CASSLDLGLGSYADTQYF
>16|TRBV5-6|TRBD2|.|TRBJ2-2
TGTGCCAGCAGCTTGTACAGCGGGAGAAAGAACGGGGAGCTGTTTTTT
CASSLYSGRKNGELFF
>15|TRBV18|.|.|TRBJ2-3
TGTGCCAGCTCAAGAGCGGCCTACCCATCAGATACGCAGTATTTT
CASSRAAYPSDTQYF
>15|TRBV5-1|.|.|TRBJ2-5
TGCGCCAGCAGCTTGAGGTCGGGAGAGAAAGAGACCCAGTACTTC
CASSLRSGEKETQYF
>15|TRBV7-2|.|few|TRBJ1-4
TGTGCCAGCAGCAACCAGATCGGGAGTAATGAAAAACTGTTTTTT
CASSNQIGSNEKLFF
>15|TRBV7-2|TRBD1|few|TRBJ1-2
TGTGCCAGCAGCGCCCAGGGGGCGGGCGTCTATGGCTACACCTTC
CASSAQGAGVYGYTF
>16|TRBV3-1|TRBD1|.|TRBJ1-3
TGTGCCAGCAGCCCCCGGGACAGATACTCTGGAAACACCATATATTTT
CASSPRDRYSGNTIYF
>13|TRBV20-1|TRBD2|few|TRBJ2-7
TGCAGTGCGAGGACTAGCGGGAGGGATGGGCAGTACTTC
CSARTSGRDGQYF
>15|TRBV6-2/TRBV6-3|TRBD2|.|TRBJ2-5
TGTGCCAGCAGTACCCGTGAAGCGGGAGTAGAGACCCAGTACTTC
CASSTREAGVETQYF